Listed here is a single T cell receptor beta chain. CDR3 length: 16 amino acids. Germline values: CDR1 SNHLY, CDR2 FYNNEI. Trimming at V came to 7 bases and at J to 5 bases, leaving 12 bases not matched to a gene. This specimen comes from a study of cytomegalovirus exposure and HLA in healthy donors. The study ran its PCR with 60 Vbeta and 13 Jbeta primers. Produced via immunoSEQ multiplex PCR; TCRdb's table is partial and in-frame only. The sample table includes 45,000 or so clones. This TCR came from a male donor in good health and CMV-seronegative. The chain is built from TRBV2 and TRBJ2-2; 8 nucleotides match TRBD1. Sequenced material: PBMCs. For the CDR3, the DNA is TGTGCCAGCAAGGTCCAGGGGGCAGTGAGGACCGGGGAGCTGTTTTTT. It is translated as CASKVQGAVRTGELFF.